This TCR beta chain was identified in a study of PD-1 blockade in classical Hodgkin lymphoma. Broader study findings: By C4D1, diversity of CD4+ TCRs had risen significantly, whereas that of CD8+ TCRs had not. Diversity similar to that of newly diagnosed patients was seen at baseline in complete responders.

Per germline, CDR1 GTSNPN and CDR2 SVGIG (reference sequence). V gave up 5 bases and J gave up 10 bases; unmatched junction bases: 8. CDR3 length equals 13 residues. Produced via immunoSEQ multiplex PCR; TCRdb's table is partial and in-frame only. The sample consists of some 96,000 clones, roughly 90% of them appearing once. Comments on this clone: No antigen is known for it.

The patients all showed relapse after autologous stem cell transplantation, while their brentuximab vedotin exposure varied. The chain recombines TRBV30 with TRBJ1-4; 9 bases match TRBD1. The receptor was isolated from a human donor with classical Hodgkin lymphoma. The source material was peripheral blood mononuclear cells (PBMCs), sampled at baseline. The CDR3 is CAWAGQGRGKLFF. As DNA, the CDR3 is TGTGCCTGGGCGGGACAGGGCCGCGGAAAACTGTTTTTT.